What follows are 20 T cell receptor beta chains derived from one specimen sequenced in a study of blood T cell repertoires in COVID-19. TCRdb's copy holds only in-frame clones and misses some; the assay was immunoSEQ multiplex PCR. Of tens of thousands of clones in the sample, around nine tenths are singletons; the top ten hold under 15%. Material: peripheral blood. Receptors were obtained from an older man with active COVID-19.

The chain carries TRBV7-6 and TRBJ1-6, with 9 positions matching TRBD1. Losses at the gene ends were 0 bases for V and 9 bases for J; bases not matched to a gene: 12. Germline values: CDR1 SGHVS, CDR2 FNYEAQ. This CDR3 is built from 18 residues. The CDR3 DNA is TGTGCCAGCAGCTTAGCGGACGGGGGGACAGGGATAATTTCACCCCTCCACTTT. Protein: CASSLADGGTGIISPLHF.

This sequence joins TRBV19 and TRBJ1-5; TRBD1 aligns across 8 bases. The CDR3 covers 16 residues. Unmatched junction bases numbered 13, after V lost 8 bases and J lost 4 bases. The germline gives CDR1 LNHDA, CDR2 SQIVND (reference sequence). CDR3 DNA: TGTGCCAGTGGGGGTGATCGGACAGGGTGGAATCAGCCCCAGCATTTT. Translating gives CASGGDRTGWNQPQHF.

The rearrangement joins TRBV7-9 to TRBJ2-1, with 7 bases fitting TRBD1. The CDR3 extends over 15 amino acids. The germline gives CDR1 SEHNR, CDR2 FQNEAQ (reference sequence). V gave up 7 bases and J gave up 6 bases; unmatched junction bases: 12. CDR3 in amino acids: CASTPRGTVPNEQFF. The CDR3, as DNA: TGTGCCAGCACCCCACGTGGGACAGTTCCCAATGAGCAGTTCTTC.

This clone was recorded once. The chain joins TRBV10-2 to TRBJ2-2; D is uncertain. Trimming pared 4 bases from V and 7 bases from J, leaving 4 bases between. Germline V gives CDR1 WSHSY, CDR2 SAAADI. This CDR3 has 11 residues. The CDR3 DNA follows: TGCGCCAGCAGTGGAGGCGGGGAGCTGTTTTTT. Translation: CASSGGGELFF.

V usage is TRBV19 and J usage is TRBJ2-7, with 11 bases that match TRBD2. Germline V gives CDR1 LNHDA, CDR2 SQIVND (reference sequence). The CDR3 consists of 16 residues. V was pared by 5 bases and J by 3 bases, with 9 bases of the junction left unmatched. CDR3 amino acids: CASSPRGTSGYYEQYF. Written as DNA, the CDR3 is TGTGCCAGTAGTCCACGAGGGACTAGCGGTTACTACGAGCAGTACTTC.

The chain recombines TRBV11-2 with TRBJ2-5; D is possibly TRBD2 (5 bases). Germline CDR1 is SGHAT and CDR2 is FQNNGV. CDR3 size: 16 residues. Trimming left V 5 bases short and J 5 bases short, with 21 bases between. Here the CDR3 DNA reads TGTGCCAGCAGCGCCCGGACTCGGGGATATTCGGAGACCCAGTACTTC. It codes for CASSARTRGYSETQYF.

The J gene is TRBJ2-5, the V gene TRBV4-2; 7 bases are a match to TRBD1. Germline CDR1 reads LGHNA; CDR2 reads YNFKEQ. There are 15 residues in the CDR3. With 3 bases clipped from V and 5 bases from J, the junction kept 9 bases outside the gene matches. CDR3 amino acids: CASSQENRGRETQYF. The CDR3 DNA sequence: TGTGCCAGCAGCCAGGAAAACAGGGGTCGCGAGACCCAGTACTTC.

The chain joins TRBV27 to TRBJ2-5; 9 bases fit TRBD1. The CDR3 loop spans 16 amino acids. Per germline, CDR1 MNHEY and CDR2 SMNVEV (reference sequence). The ends lost 6 bases at V and 4 bases at J; junction bases unmatched: 12. The CDR3 DNA sequence: TGTGCCAGCAGGCTGACAGGGGGAGTATTGGGAGAGACCCAGTACTTC. It is translated as CASRLTGGVLGETQYF.

This clone was observed a few times. This specimen includes other DNA sequences encoding the same CDR3. The chain recombines TRBV27 with TRBJ2-1; 12 bases are shared with TRBD2. The CDR3 is 15 amino acids. From germline, CDR1 is MNHEY and CDR2 SMNVEV (reference sequence). With V trimmed by 4 bases and J by 7 bases, 5 bases remained unmatched. In DNA form, the CDR3 reads TGTGCCAGCAGTTCTCTAGCGGGAGGGGGGAATGAGCAGTTCTTC. Encoded protein: CASSSLAGGGNEQFF.

The chain has TRBV3-1 (or the pseudogene TRBV3-2) and TRBJ2-7, with D maybe TRBD1 (6 bases). Looked up from germline, CDR1 is LGHDT and CDR2 is YNNKEL (reference sequence). The CDR3 sequence is 15 residues long. V lost 2 bases and J 4 bases, leaving 15 bases between the germline ends. The CDR3 reads CASSQKLGQGYEQYF. As DNA, the CDR3 is TGTGCCAGCAGCCAAAAGTTGGGGCAGGGGTACGAGCAGTACTTC.

V gene TRBV7-2 combines with J gene TRBJ1-4; D gene ambiguous. The germline V gene has CDR1 SGHTA and CDR2 FQGNSA. Trimming pared 3 bases from V and 1 base from J, leaving 12 bases between. The length of the CDR3 is 16 residues. Here the CDR3 reads CASSLRDSRTNEKLFF. The CDR3 DNA follows: TGTGCCAGCAGCTTGAGAGATAGTCGAACTAATGAAAAACTGTTTTTT. Combining the CDR3 with reference TRBV7-2 and TRBJ1-4 gives the whole variable domain GAGVSQSPSNKVTEKGKDVELRCDPISGHTALYWYRQSLGQGLEFLIYFQGNSAPDKSGLPSDRFSAERTGGSVSTLTIQRTQQEDSAVYLCASSLRDSRTNEKLFFGSGTQLSVL.

The CDR3 bases are TGTGCCAGCAGCCCTCTCTCTGAGACAGGGGGCTATGGCTACACCTTC. Its translation: CASSPLSETGGYGYTF. V is TRBV28 and J is TRBJ1-2; 9 bases line up with TRBD1. CDR1 is MDHEN and CDR2 is SYDVKM in the germline V gene. With V trimmed by 6 bases and J by 4 bases, 12 bases remained unmatched. The CDR3 length is 16 residues.

This chain uses TRBV24-1 with TRBJ2-3; D possibly corresponds to TRBD1 (6 bases). V lost 3 bases, J lost 1 base, and 10 bases lay in between. In germline, CDR1 is KGHDR, CDR2 SFDVKD. The length of the CDR3 is 15 residues. The DNA of the CDR3 is TGTGCCACCAGTGATCAGGGGCGAGGCACAGATACGCAGTATTTT. As protein: CATSDQGRGTDTQYF.

J is TRBJ2-7 and V is TRBV14; the D is unclear. This CDR3 is 12 amino acids long. Trimming shortened V by 3 bases and J by 9 bases, and 12 bases separated the two germline ends. Per germline, CDR1 SGHDN and CDR2 FVKESK. CDR3 amino acids: CASSHASRGQYF. The CDR3, as DNA: TGTGCCAGCAGCCATGCCAGCCGAGGGCAGTACTTC.

This chain uses TRBV10-3 with TRBJ2-7; tentatively, D is TRBD1 (6 bases). CDR1 is ENHRY, CDR2 SYGVKD, per germline. Trimming shortened V by 0 bases and J by 4 bases, and 13 bases separated the two germline ends. The CDR3 is 15 residues long. DNA of the CDR3: TGTGCCATCAGTGAGTCGAGGGACATTACTTACGAGCAGTACTTC. It codes for CAISESRDITYEQYF.

The chain carries TRBV6-2 or TRBV6-3 and TRBJ2-7; TRBD1 matches 12 bases. Germline trimming cut 6 bases from V and 7 bases from J; bases unmatched to any gene: 10. From germline, CDR1 is MNHEY and CDR2 SVGEGT. This CDR3 has 15 amino acids. CDR3 sequence reads: CASSSLGQGAIEQYF. DNA for the CDR3: TGTGCCAGCAGCTCGCTGGGACAGGGGGCTATTGAGCAGTACTTC.

This chain connects TRBV28 to TRBJ1-5; 9 bases agree with TRBD1. V gave up 6 bases and J gave up 1 base; unmatched junction bases: 10. Germline V CDR1 and CDR2: MDHEN, SYDVKM. The CDR3 consists of 17 residues. The CDR3 DNA reads TGTGCCAGCAGCCACCGGGACAGGGCTTTAAGCAATCAGCCCCAGCATTTT. Protein sequence: CASSHRDRALSNQPQHF.

The chain employs TRBV20-1 and TRBJ1-2; D is unresolved. The CDR3 sequence is 10 residues long. The ends were cut back, 3 bases at V and 4 bases at J, with 3 bases in the middle. Germline V gene data show CDR1 as DFQATT and CDR2 as SNEGSKA (reference sequence). The CDR3 DNA sequence: TGCAGTGCTAGGAGCTATGGCTACACCTTC. Translation gives CSARSYGYTF.

The genes are TRBV19 and TRBJ2-5; TRBD2 aligns across 7 bases. The V and J ends lost 7 bases and 5 bases, in that order; junction bases with no gene match: 10. CDR1 and CDR2 (germline): LNHDA, SQIVND (reference sequence). The CDR3 runs to 14 residues. CDR3 loop: CASKREGTWETQYF. The CDR3 region has the DNA TGTGCCAGTAAGAGGGAGGGCACGTGGGAGACCCAGTACTTC.

The gene calls are TRBV29-1 and TRBJ1-5, with D possibly TRBD1 on 6 matching bases. The ends were cut back, 7 bases at V and 3 bases at J, with 13 bases in the middle. Germline loops: CDR1 SQVTM, CDR2 ANQGSEA. This CDR3 is built from 13 residues. Here the CDR3 reads CSAAKGVNQPQHF. CDR3 sequence (DNA): TGCAGCGCCGCCAAGGGGGTCAATCAGCCCCAGCATTTT. The full variable domain, completed using reference TRBV29-1 and TRBJ1-5, is SAVISQKPSRDICQRGTSLTIQCQVDSQVTMMFWYRQQPGQSLTLIATANQGSEATYESGFVIDKFPISRPNLTFSTLTVSNMSPEDSSIYLCSAAKGVNQPQHFGDGTRLSIL.